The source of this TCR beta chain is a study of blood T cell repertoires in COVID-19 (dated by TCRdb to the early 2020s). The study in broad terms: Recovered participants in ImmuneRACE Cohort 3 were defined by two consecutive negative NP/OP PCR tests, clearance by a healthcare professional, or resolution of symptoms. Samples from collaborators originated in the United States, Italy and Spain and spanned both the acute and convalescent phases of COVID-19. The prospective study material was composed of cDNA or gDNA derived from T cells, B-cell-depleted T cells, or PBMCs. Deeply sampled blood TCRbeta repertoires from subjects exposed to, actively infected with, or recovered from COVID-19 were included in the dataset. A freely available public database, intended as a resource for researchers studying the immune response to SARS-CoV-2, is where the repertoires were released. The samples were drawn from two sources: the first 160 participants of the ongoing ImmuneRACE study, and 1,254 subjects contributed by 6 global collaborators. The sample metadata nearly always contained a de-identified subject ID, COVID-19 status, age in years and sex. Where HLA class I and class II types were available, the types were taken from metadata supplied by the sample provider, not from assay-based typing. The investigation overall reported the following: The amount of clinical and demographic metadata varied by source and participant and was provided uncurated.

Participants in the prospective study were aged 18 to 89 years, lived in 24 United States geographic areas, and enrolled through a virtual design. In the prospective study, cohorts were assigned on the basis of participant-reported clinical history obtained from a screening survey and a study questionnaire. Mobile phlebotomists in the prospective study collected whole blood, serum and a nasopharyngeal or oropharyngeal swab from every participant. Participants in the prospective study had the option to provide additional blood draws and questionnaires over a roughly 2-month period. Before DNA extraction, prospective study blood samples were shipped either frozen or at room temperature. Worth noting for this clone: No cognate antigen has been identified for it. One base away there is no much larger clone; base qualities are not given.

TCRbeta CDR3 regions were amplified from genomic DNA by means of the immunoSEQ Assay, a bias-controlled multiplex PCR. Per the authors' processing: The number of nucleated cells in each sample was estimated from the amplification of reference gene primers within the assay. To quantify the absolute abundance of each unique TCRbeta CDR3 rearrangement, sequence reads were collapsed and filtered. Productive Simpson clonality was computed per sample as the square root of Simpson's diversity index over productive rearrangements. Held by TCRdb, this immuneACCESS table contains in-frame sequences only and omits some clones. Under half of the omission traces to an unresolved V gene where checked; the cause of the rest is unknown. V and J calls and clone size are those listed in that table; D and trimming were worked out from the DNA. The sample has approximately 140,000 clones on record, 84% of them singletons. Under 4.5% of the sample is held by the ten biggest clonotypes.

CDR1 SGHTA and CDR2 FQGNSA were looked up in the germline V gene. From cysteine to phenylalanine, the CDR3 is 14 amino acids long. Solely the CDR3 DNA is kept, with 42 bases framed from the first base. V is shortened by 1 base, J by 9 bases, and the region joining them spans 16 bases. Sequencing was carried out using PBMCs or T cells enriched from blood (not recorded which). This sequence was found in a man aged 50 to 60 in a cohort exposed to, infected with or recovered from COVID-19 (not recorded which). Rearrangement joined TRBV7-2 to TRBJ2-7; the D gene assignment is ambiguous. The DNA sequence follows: TGTGCCAGCAGCTTAGGGCTAGAAGGTGTAGGGCAGTACTTC. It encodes CASSLGLEGVGQYF.